This entry features one T cell receptor (beta chain) sequence. Its antigen is undetermined. The data were taken from a study of cytomegalovirus exposure and HLA in healthy donors. Study-level findings and limits: In all likelihood, a cluster of highly shared sequence variants was a sequencing artifact. Previously analyzed data showed that most TCR beta V segments were productive at a frequency of about 87% or about 30%. A later analysis found most CMV-associated TCR beta chains apparently HLA-restricted. Cytomegalovirus-associated TCR beta chains were listed, numbering some 150.

Germline CDR1 SGHRS, CDR2 YFSETQ. The CDR3 extends over 13 amino acids. The PCR made use of 60 Vbeta and 13 Jbeta primers. Sequencing used immunoSEQ multiplex PCR; TCRdb keeps in-frame clones, though not all of them. This repertoire shows 90,000 to 140,000 clones, nearly 85% found once; its top ten account for 6.1%. The sequenced material came from PBMCs. The TCR sequence derives from a man aged 18 to 29 in good health and CMV-seronegative. This chain uses TRBV5-1 with TRBJ2-5, with 10 bases that match TRBD1. The DNA end is more similar to TRBJ2-7, so the J call may be wrong. This CDR3 is CASSPGQGDEQYF. DNA for the CDR3: TGCGCCAGCAGCCCAGGACAGGGGGACGAGCAGTACTTC.